Listed here is a single TCR beta chain. The sample originates from a study of blood T cell repertoires in COVID-19. Study overall: COVID-19 samples from acute and convalescent phases originated in the United States, Italy and Spain. Sources were T cells, B-cell-depleted T cells, or PBMCs; the material itself was cDNA or gDNA.

In the study's own analysis: The authors estimated nucleated cell counts from reference gene primer amplification. TCRdb's table, derived via immunoSEQ multiplex PCR, lists solely in-frame clones and lacks some. Clone size and the V and J calls come from that table; the DNA yielded D and trimming. This sample has a few hundred thousand clones; 86% occur once, and the top ten carry 5.5% to 8%. Germline V gene data show CDR1 as SQVTM and CDR2 as ANQGSEA. With 1 base removed from V and 10 bases from J, the gap between germline ends came to 16 bases. CDR3 length: 14 residues. This chain connects TRBV29-1 to TRBJ1-4; a possible D gene is TRBD1 (6 bases). Sample: peripheral blood. This TCR came from a man aged 60 to 69 with acute or convalescent COVID-19. CDR3 residues: CSVEGGRGGGKLFF. CDR3 nucleotide sequence: TGCAGCGTTGAAGGCGGCAGGGGTGGGGGAAAACTGTTTTTT. Full variable domain (remainder filled in from reference TRBV29-1 and TRBJ1-4): SAVISQKPSRDICQRGTSLTIQCQVDSQVTMMFWYRQQPGQSLTLIATANQGSEATYESGFVIDKFPISRPNLTFSTLTVSNMSPEDSSIYLCSVEGGRGGGKLFFGSGTQLSVL.